The 2 T cell receptor beta chains below were found in one sample sequenced in a study of a mutant IDH1 vaccine in newly diagnosed glioma. Profiling relied on immunoSEQ multiplex PCR, and the TCRdb table lists in-frame clones only, not all of them. The sample includes over 45,000 clones, 80% seen only once; the top ten take 5% to 8%. Their antigens are not known. Time point denoted: week 23, last vaccination. The investigators gave 300 ug of mutant IDH1 20-mer peptide in each vaccine dose, together with topical imiquimod. The material was PBMCs, obtained from a glioma patient whose treatment included an IDH1 peptide vaccine. Every receptor here comes from a man aged 40-50 years with glioma.

The rearrangement uses TRBV5-4 and TRBJ1-6; TRBD1 aligns across 8 bases. V lost 4 bases to trimming and J lost 7 bases; unmatched junction nucleotides: 4. Per the germline V gene, CDR1 is SGHNT and CDR2 is YYREEE (reference sequence). The length of the CDR3 is 14 residues. The CDR3 nucleotides are TGTGCCAGCAGCGAGGGACAGGTCAATTCACCCCTCCACTTT. Its protein is CASSEGQVNSPLHF.

The chain carries TRBV18 and TRBJ2-2; D unclear. Germline CDR1 and CDR2: KGHSH and LQKENI. V lost 0 bases, J lost 3 bases, and 5 bases lay in between. The CDR3 runs to 14 residues. The CDR3 bases are TGTGCCAGCTCACCACCGACACACACCGGGGAGCTGTTTTTT. Encoded protein: CASSPPTHTGELFF.